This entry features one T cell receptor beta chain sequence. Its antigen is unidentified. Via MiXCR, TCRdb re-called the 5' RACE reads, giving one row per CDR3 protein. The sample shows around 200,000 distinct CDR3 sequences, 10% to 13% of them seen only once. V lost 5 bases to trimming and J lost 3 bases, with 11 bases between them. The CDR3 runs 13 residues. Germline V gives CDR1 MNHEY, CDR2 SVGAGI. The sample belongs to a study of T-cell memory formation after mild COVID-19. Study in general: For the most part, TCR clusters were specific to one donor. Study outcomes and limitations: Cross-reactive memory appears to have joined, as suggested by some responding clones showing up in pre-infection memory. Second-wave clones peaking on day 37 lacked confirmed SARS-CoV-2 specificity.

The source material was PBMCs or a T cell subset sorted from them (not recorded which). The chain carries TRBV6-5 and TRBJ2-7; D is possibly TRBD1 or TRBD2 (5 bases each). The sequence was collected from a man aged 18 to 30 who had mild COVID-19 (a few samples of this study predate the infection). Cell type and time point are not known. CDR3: CASSQGPSYEQYV. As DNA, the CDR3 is TGTGCCAGCAGTCAGGGACCCAGCTACGAGCAGTACGTC.